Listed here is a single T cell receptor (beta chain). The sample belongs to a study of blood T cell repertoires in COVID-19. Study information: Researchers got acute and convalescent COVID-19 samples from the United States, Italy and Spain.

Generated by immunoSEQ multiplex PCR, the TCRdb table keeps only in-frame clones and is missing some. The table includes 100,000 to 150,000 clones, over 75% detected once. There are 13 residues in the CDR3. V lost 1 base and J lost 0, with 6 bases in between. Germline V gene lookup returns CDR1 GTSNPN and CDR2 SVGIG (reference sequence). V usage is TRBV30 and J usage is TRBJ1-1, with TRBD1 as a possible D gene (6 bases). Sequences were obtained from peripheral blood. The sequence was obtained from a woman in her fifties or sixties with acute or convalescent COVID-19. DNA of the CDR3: TGTGCCTGGAGTGGACAGGTGAACACTGAAGCTTTCTTT. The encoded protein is CAWSGQVNTEAFF.